What follows are 14 T cell receptor beta chains derived from one specimen sequenced in a study of T cell responses to AZD1222 COVID-19 vaccine. Clones were sequenced by immunoSEQ multiplex PCR, and TCRdb holds only the in-frame ones, with some missing. The sample carries around 130,000 clones, 88% recorded once. The starting material was peripheral blood, obtained 28 days after the second AZD1222 dose. These receptors were obtained from an adult who received the AZD1222 COVID-19 vaccine.

J is TRBJ2-1 and V is TRBV6-5, with 7 bases identical to TRBD2. The CDR3 has 14 amino acids. Germline assignment: CDR1 MNHEY and CDR2 SVGAGI. V lost 6 bases to trimming and J lost 3 bases; unmatched junction nucleotides: 5. In DNA form, the CDR3 reads TGTGCCAGCAGCCCACGGGAGGTCTACAATGAGCAGTTCTTC. Protein product: CASSPREVYNEQFF.

V gene TRBV5-1 combines with J gene TRBJ1-1; 8 nucleotides line up with TRBD1. The V and J ends lost 0 bases and 5 bases, in that order; junction bases with no gene match: 15. In germline, CDR1 is SGHRS, CDR2 YFSETQ. The CDR3 has 18 residues. The CDR3 region is CASSLARPGQGSRTEAFF. In nucleotides, the CDR3 is TGCGCCAGCAGCTTGGCCCGACCAGGACAGGGAAGTAGGACTGAAGCTTTCTTT.

The V and J genes are TRBV19 and TRBJ2-1, with 9 bases matching TRBD1. Germline V gene sequence: CDR1 LNHDA, CDR2 SQIVND (reference sequence). CDR3 length equals 17 residues. Unmatched junction bases numbered 14, after V lost 5 bases and J lost 6 bases. The CDR3 is CASSPRTGQGTPNEQFF. CDR3 in DNA: TGTGCCAGTAGTCCGCGAACTGGACAGGGGACCCCCAATGAGCAGTTCTTC.

This clone was recorded only once. The gene calls are TRBV6-5 and TRBJ2-7; TRBD1 or TRBD2 may be the D gene (6 bases each). The CDR3 loop spans 15 amino acids. The germline CDR1 and CDR2 sequences are MNHEY and SVGAGI. Trimming stripped 6 bases from V and 0 bases from J, with 15 bases between. CDR3 protein: CASSYLGGSSYEQYF. CDR3 nucleotides: TGTGCCAGCAGCTACCTAGGGGGGAGCTCCTACGAGCAGTACTTC.

The chain uses TRBV4-3 and TRBJ1-4; the D gene is possibly TRBD1 (5 bases). The CDR3 consists of 15 residues. Trimming shortened V by 0 bases and J by 8 bases, and 13 bases separated the two germline ends. CDR1 and CDR2 from the germline V gene are LGHNA and YSLEER. This CDR3 reads CASSQDSRGREKLFF. CDR3 DNA sequence: TGCGCCAGCAGCCAAGATTCGCGGGGCAGGGAAAAACTGTTTTTT.

The rearrangement uses TRBV29-1 and TRBJ1-2; D ambiguous. Trimming shortened V by 3 bases and J by 5 bases, and 16 bases separated the two germline ends. Germline CDR1 reads SQVTM; CDR2 reads ANQGSEA. This CDR3 contains 14 residues. Written as DNA, the CDR3 is TGCAGCGTTGAGCAACGGACTGACCCATATGGCTACACCTTC. Its translation: CSVEQRTDPYGYTF.

This chain joins TRBV28 and TRBJ1-1; 7 bases match TRBD1. V lost 6 bases, J lost 1 base, and 5 bases stayed unmatched. Germline CDR1 and CDR2: MDHEN and SYDVKM. This CDR3 is built from 14 residues. CDR3 loop: CASSRQGWNTEAFF. DNA of the CDR3: TGTGCCAGCAGCAGACAGGGATGGAACACTGAAGCTTTCTTT. Full variable domain (rest looked up from reference TRBV28 and TRBJ1-1): DVKVTQSSRYLVKRTGEKVFLECVQDMDHENMFWYRQDPGLGLRLIYFSYDVKMKEKGDIPEGYSVSREKKERFSLILESASTNQTSMYLCASSRQGWNTEAFFGQGTRLTVV.

This sequence joins TRBV6-5 and TRBJ1-5, with D perhaps TRBD1 (6 bases). The CDR3 has 13 amino acids. V was pared by 5 bases and J by 6 bases, with 11 bases between. Germline V gives CDR1 MNHEY, CDR2 SVGAGI. The CDR3 DNA reads as TGTGCCAGCAGTACAGGGTCGGGTCAGCCCCAGCATTTT. This sequence encodes CASSTGSGQPQHF.

V usage is TRBV7-8 and J usage is TRBJ1-1; TRBD1 agrees at 7 bases. The length of the CDR3 is 13 residues. Germline-derived CDR1 and CDR2 are SGHVS and FQNEAQ. V lost 6 bases and J lost 3; bases outside the gene matches: 4. The CDR3 DNA reads TGTGCCAGCAGGCTCCAGGGGGACACTGAAGCTTTCTTT. Its protein product is CASRLQGDTEAFF.

The chain recombines TRBV5-5 with TRBJ1-6, with D possibly matching TRBD1 (6 bases). The length of the CDR3 is 14 residues. With 5 bases removed from V and 8 bases from J, the gap between germline ends came to 14 bases. The V gene's germline CDR1 is SGHKS and CDR2 YYEKEE (reference sequence). The CDR3: CASRSGALDSPLHF. CDR3 DNA: TGTGCCAGCAGGTCAGGGGCGCTTGATTCACCCCTCCACTTT.

The J gene is TRBJ2-1, the V gene TRBV28; D gene unclear. CDR3 length: 11 residues. Trimming took off 5 bases at V and 12 bases at J, with 11 bases between the two ends. The germline V gene encodes CDR1 MDHEN and CDR2 SYDVKM. The CDR3 DNA reads as TGTGCCAGCAGTATTTCGGGTGGGCAGTTCTTC. It codes for CASSISGGQFF.

This clone was seen once. The chain carries TRBV2 and TRBJ1-5; D call uncertain. The germline V gene encodes CDR1 SNHLY and CDR2 FYNNEI. V shed 1 base and J shed 5 bases, with 12 bases lying between them. The CDR3 extends over 15 amino acids. CDR3 sequence reads: CASSEGSTRDQPQHF. The CDR3 coding sequence is TGTGCCAGCAGTGAAGGCAGCACGAGGGATCAGCCCCAGCATTTT.

The V gene is TRBV4-1, the J gene TRBJ2-7; possibly TRBD1 for D (6 bases). The germline V gene has CDR1 MGHRA and CDR2 YSYEKL. The CDR3 extends over 17 amino acids. V shed 0 bases and J shed 4 bases, with 19 bases lying between them. For the CDR3, the DNA is TGCGCCAGCAGCCAAGAGTATTCGGGACACATATTATACGAGCAGTACTTC. This sequence encodes CASSQEYSGHILYEQYF.

This clone was seen once. V usage is TRBV19 and J usage is TRBJ1-6, with a possible D match to TRBD1 (5 bases). Trimming pared 6 bases from V and 14 bases from J, leaving 17 bases between. The CDR3 spans 13 residues. Germline lookup yields CDR1 LNHDA and CDR2 SQIVND (reference sequence). CDR3 bases: TGTGCCAGTAGCCCCCCCCACGAGGGGACCCTCCACTTT. This codes for CASSPPHEGTLHF.